This is a list of T cell receptor beta chains from one sample in a study of cytomegalovirus exposure and HLA in healthy donors. Repertoires were generated with immunoSEQ multiplex PCR, while TCRdb's copy carries only in-frame clones and drops some. Among 150,000 to 200,000 clones listed, around 75% were seen once. The sample consisted of PBMCs. The receptors stem from a woman aged 25 to 39 in good health and CMV-seropositive. CDR3s include the opening cysteine and the closing phenylalanine or tryptophan. The order of the fields is V gene, CDR3 protein.

TRBV5-1 | CASSLQAGVPYNEQFF
TRBV7-2 | CASSLATTGGSSPLHF
TRBV6-5 | CASSFAGVWVNEQFF
TRBV2 | CASSATGGLGANVLPF
TRBV13 | CASSVGRRMNTEAFF
TRBV5-1 | CASSLRGSQYEQYF
TRBV6-5 | CASSLGTGLYKQYF
TRBV10-2 | CASRDTGFSKQPQHF
TRBV11-2 | CASSSLTRRGAYEQYF
TRBV9 | CASSPRQGWDQEKLFF
TRBV5-6 | CASSDSSGSYEQYF
TRBV7-3 | CASSSAGADLGEQFF
TRBV15 | CATSRDVGDTQYF
TRBV6-5 | CASSYGQLYINEQFF
TRBV9 | CASSFRDNNSPLHF
TRBV27 | CASRPLATGSYEQYF
TRBV6-5 | CASSYSGQGYEQYF
TRBV19 | CASSIQSFNTEAFF
TRBV19 | CASSQGRGEAFF
TRBV5-1 | CASSTTLTDPNYGYTF
TRBV28 | CASSKLAEYNEQFF
TRBV5-1 | CASSQTAGADQPQHF
TRBV5-5 | CASSLTAWNTEAFF
TRBV16 | CASSQFSGTEETQYF